The T cell receptor (beta chain) under discussion was sequenced for a study of cytomegalovirus exposure and HLA in healthy donors. Donors counted as nominally healthy when sampled, yet unrecorded immune exposures were likely. V was clipped by 2 bases and J by 0 bases, with 16 bases between them. The CDR3 contains 17 residues. CDR1 GTSNPN and CDR2 SVGIG come from the germline V gene (reference sequence). Primers included in the PCR were 60 Vbeta and 13 Jbeta primers. TCRdb's copy holds only in-frame clones and misses some; the assay was immunoSEQ multiplex PCR. There are about 120,000 clones in the sample; more than 15% occur only once, and approximately 2.9% lies in the top ten. Study results and caveats: CMV serostatus was the only immune exposure information that was available.

Worth noting for this clone: The antigen remains unidentified.

This TCR came from a female donor in good health and CMV-seropositive. The specimen was PBMCs. This chain links TRBV30 with TRBJ2-2; D might be TRBD1 (6 bases). The CDR3 sequence: CAWSRGKYTPNTGELFF. CDR3 nucleotides: TGTGCCTGGAGTAGGGGGAAGTACACCCCGAACACCGGGGAGCTGTTTTTT.